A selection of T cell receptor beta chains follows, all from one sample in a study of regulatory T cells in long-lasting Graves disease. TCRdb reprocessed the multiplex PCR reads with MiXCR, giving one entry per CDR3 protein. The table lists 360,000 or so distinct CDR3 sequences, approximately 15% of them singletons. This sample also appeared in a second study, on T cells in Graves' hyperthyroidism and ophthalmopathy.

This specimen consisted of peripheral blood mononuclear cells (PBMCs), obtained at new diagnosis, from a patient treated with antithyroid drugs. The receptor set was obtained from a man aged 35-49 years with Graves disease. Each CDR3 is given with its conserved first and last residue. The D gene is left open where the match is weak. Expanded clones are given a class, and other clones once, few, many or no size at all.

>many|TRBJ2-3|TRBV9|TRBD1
TGTGCCAGCAGCGTTTGGACAGGACCCTCTAGCCTCACAGATACGCAGTATTTT
CASSVWTGPSSLTDTQYF
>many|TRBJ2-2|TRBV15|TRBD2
TGTGCCACCAGCAAACGGACTAGGTCGGACACCGGGGAGCTGTTTTTT
CATSKRTRSDTGELFF
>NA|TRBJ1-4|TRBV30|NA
TGTGCCTGGAGAGGGGATCGATATGAAAAACTGTTTTTT
CAWRGDRYEKLFF
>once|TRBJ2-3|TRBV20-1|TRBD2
TGCAATGCTAGACTAGCGGGGAACACAGATACGCAGTATTTT
CNARLAGNTDTQYF
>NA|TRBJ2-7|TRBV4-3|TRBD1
TGCGCCAGCAGCCAGGAGAATACCGGGACAGGGATCTACGAGCAGTACTTC
CASSQENTGTGIYEQYF
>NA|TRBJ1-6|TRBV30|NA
TGTGCCTGTTCAGGGGACTCTAATTCACCCCTCCACTTT
CACSGDSNSPLHF
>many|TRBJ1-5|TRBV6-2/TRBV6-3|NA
TGTGCCAGCAGTTCCCTCCAAGGTGGGTATAGCAATCAGCCCCAGCATTTT
CASSSLQGGYSNQPQHF
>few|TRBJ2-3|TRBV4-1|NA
TGCGCCAGCAGCCTGGGCAGGGGCGGCAAGGCAGATACGCAGTATTTT
CASSLGRGGKADTQYF
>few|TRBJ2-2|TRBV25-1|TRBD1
TGTGCCAGCAGTGACGGGGACAGGGCGAACACCGGGGAGCTGTTTTTT
CASSDGDRANTGELFF
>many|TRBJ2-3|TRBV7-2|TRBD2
TGTGCCAGCAGCCCGGGGACTAGCAGACTCACAGATACGCAGTATTTT
CASSPGTSRLTDTQYF
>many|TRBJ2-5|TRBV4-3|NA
TGCGCCAGCAGCCAGGCCGCCTGGGAGACCCAGTACTTC
CASSQAAWETQYF
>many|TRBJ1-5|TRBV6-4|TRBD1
TGTGCCAGCAGCGGGAAACCGGGACAGGGCTACAATCTAGGTCAGCCCCAGCATTTT
CASSGKPGQGYNLGQPQHF
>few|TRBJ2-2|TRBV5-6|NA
TGTGCCAGCAGCTGGGGCGTTGTGGACACCGGGGAGCTGTTTTTT
CASSWGVVDTGELFF
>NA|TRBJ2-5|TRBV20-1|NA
TGCAGTACAGACGGGGAGCCCCAAGGGACCCAGTACTTC
CSTDGEPQGTQYF
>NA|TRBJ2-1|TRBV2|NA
TGTGCCAGCAGCTCAGGGCTCGCGCAGTTCTTC
CASSSGLAQFF
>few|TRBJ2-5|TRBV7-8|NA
TGTGCCAGCAGCTTAACCCTCGCTGCGGGAGAGACCCAGTACTTC
CASSLTLAAGETQYF
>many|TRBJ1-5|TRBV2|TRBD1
TGTGCCAGCAGTGATGGGGACAGGGGAGATCAGCCCCAGCATTTT
CASSDGDRGDQPQHF
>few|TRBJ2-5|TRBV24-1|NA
TGTGCCACCAGTGCGGGCGGAATACAAGAGACCCAGTACTTC
CATSAGGIQETQYF
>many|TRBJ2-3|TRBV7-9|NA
TGTGCCAGCAGCTCCCGGGACAAGTCGCAGTATTTT
CASSSRDKSQYF
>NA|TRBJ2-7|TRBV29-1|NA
TGCAGCGTTGAAGATTCGGTCAGGGCCGGGATCTACGAGCAGTACTTC
CSVEDSVRAGIYEQYF
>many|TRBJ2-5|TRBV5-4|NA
TGTGCCAGCAGCTCCGCTCTGCGGCCTGAAGAGACCCAGTACTTC
CASSSALRPEETQYF
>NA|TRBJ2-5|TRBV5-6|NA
TGTGCCAGCAGCTTAGAGCAGGCGGAACAAGAGACCCAGTACTTC
CASSLEQAEQETQYF
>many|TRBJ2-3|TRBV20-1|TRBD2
TGCAGTGCTAGAGATTTTCGTCGGGGGGGAACAGATACGCAGTATTTT
CSARDFRRGGTDTQYF
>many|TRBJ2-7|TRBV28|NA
TGTGCCAGCAGTCCTCCCCTGGTTGGGGGAACCTACGAGCAGTACTTC
CASSPPLVGGTYEQYF
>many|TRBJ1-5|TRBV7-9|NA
TGTGCCAGCAGCTTAGCAGGGGGTAGTCAGCCCCAGCATTTT
CASSLAGGSQPQHF
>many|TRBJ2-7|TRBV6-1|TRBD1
TGTGCCAGCGGATTCGGGACAGGGGACTACGAGCAGTACTTC
CASGFGTGDYEQYF
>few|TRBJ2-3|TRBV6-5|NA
TGTGCCAGCAGTTACGGGGGGCCCACAGATACGCAGTATTTT
CASSYGGPTDTQYF
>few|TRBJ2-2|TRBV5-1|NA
TGCGCCAGCAGCTTGGACCCCAGCGAGGGGGGCGGGGAGCTGTTTTTT
CASSLDPSEGGGELFF
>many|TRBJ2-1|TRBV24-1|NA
TGTGCCACCAGTGATGCCGACGGTAGCTCCTACAATGAGCAGTTCTTC
CATSDADGSSYNEQFF